The 7 T cell receptor beta chains given below trace back to one sample, sequenced in a study of identical twins. One entry per CDR3 protein, called by TCRdb with MiXCR from the 5' RACE reads. The data contain around 1.7 million distinct CDR3 sequences, 25% to 35% of them singletons. The sequenced sample consisted of cord blood. The origin of the receptors is a newborn girl in good health.

The chain carries TRBV27 and TRBJ1-2, with 9 positions matching TRBD1. The CDR3 runs to 16 residues. V dropped 2 bases and J dropped 6; count of bases not matched to a gene: 10. The germline gives CDR1 MNHEY, CDR2 SMNVEV (reference sequence). The CDR3 DNA follows: TGTGCCAGCAGTTTAAGGACAGGGGCTTCCTGGCATGGCTACACCTTC. As protein: CASSLRTGASWHGYTF.

The genes are TRBV7-8 and TRBJ1-5; D remains ambiguous. The CDR3 consists of 18 residues. V was cut by 0 bases and J by 2 bases, with 17 bases left in between. Germline V gene lookup returns CDR1 SGHVS and CDR2 FQNEAQ. Here the CDR3 reads CASSLAGLRDRGNQPQHF. CDR3 nucleotide sequence: TGTGCCAGCAGCTTAGCCGGTCTAAGAGATAGGGGCAATCAGCCCCAGCATTTT.

This clonotype was recorded a few times. The gene calls are TRBV27 and TRBJ2-7; TRBD1 agrees at 7 bases. Germline CDR1 is MNHEY and CDR2 is SMNVEV (reference sequence). The CDR3 has 16 amino acids. The V gene end was trimmed by 4 bases and the J gene end by 0 bases; junction bases not matched to a gene: 9. The CDR3 reads CASSSYRDSSSYEQYF. DNA for the CDR3: TGTGCCAGCAGTTCATACCGGGACAGCAGCTCCTACGAGCAGTACTTC.

This clonotype was found a few times. The chain uses TRBV5-1 and TRBJ2-3; maybe TRBD2 (5 bases). V lost 3 bases and J 1 base, leaving 12 bases between the germline ends. CDR1 and CDR2 from the germline V gene are SGHRS and YFSETQ. The CDR3 consists of 15 residues. The CDR3 protein is CASSSGRPRTDTQYF. CDR3 DNA: TGCGCCAGCAGCTCGGGAAGACCTCGCACAGATACGCAGTATTTT.

This clonotype was recorded a few times. This chain joins TRBV24-1 and TRBJ1-4; 7 bases are a match to TRBD1. The CDR3 has 15 amino acids. V shed 4 bases and J 8 bases; nucleotides not matched to a gene: 9. Germline V gene sequence: CDR1 KGHDR, CDR2 SFDVKD. CDR3 nucleotides: TGTGCCACCAGTGACTGGACAGGTGAAGGAGAAAAACTGTTTTTT. The encoded protein is CATSDWTGEGEKLFF.

The chain recombines TRBV4-2 with TRBJ2-7; unclear D gene. Germline V gives CDR1 LGHNA, CDR2 YNFKEQ. V was shortened by 6 bases and J by 2 bases, with 11 bases between the two germline ends. The CDR3 totals 13 residues. Here the CDR3 DNA reads TGTGCCAGCAGAAAGTCGGATACCTACGAGCAGTACTTC. Protein: CASRKSDTYEQYF.

This clonotype turned up a few times. CDR3 bases: TGCAGTGCTAGACCTCGACAGGGGCTCGAGACCCAGTACTTC. The encoded protein is CSARPRQGLETQYF. The chain joins TRBV20-1 to TRBJ2-5, with TRBD1 identical over 8 bases. Germline CDR1 and CDR2: DFQATT and SNEGSKA (reference sequence). Unmatched junction bases numbered 7, after V lost 2 bases and J lost 5 bases. The CDR3 sequence is 14 residues long.